The T cell receptor (beta chain) under discussion was sequenced for a study of blood T cell repertoires in COVID-19. In the study overall: COVID-19 samples from acute and convalescent phases originated in the United States, Italy and Spain. T cells, B-cell-depleted T cells, or PBMCs supplied cDNA or gDNA.

Original processing methods: Nucleated cell counts were estimated from reference gene primer amplification. Some clones are missing from TCRdb's copy, which holds only in-frame ones; the method was immunoSEQ multiplex PCR. V and J calls and clone size come straight from that table; D and trimming were deduced from the DNA. The sample lists some 290,000 clones; around 86% were seen once. The CDR3 has 14 residues. Trimming took 1 base from V and 1 from J, leaving 8 bases between them. Germline V CDR1 and CDR2: SEHNR, FQNEAQ (reference sequence). This rearrangement joins TRBV7-9 to TRBJ2-7; D is undetermined. Input material: peripheral blood. This receptor was obtained from a woman in her fifties or sixties with active or convalescent COVID-19. CDR3 DNA sequence: TGTGCCAGCAGCTTAGACTTCGGGTCCTACGAGCAGTACTTC. This gives the protein CASSLDFGSYEQYF.